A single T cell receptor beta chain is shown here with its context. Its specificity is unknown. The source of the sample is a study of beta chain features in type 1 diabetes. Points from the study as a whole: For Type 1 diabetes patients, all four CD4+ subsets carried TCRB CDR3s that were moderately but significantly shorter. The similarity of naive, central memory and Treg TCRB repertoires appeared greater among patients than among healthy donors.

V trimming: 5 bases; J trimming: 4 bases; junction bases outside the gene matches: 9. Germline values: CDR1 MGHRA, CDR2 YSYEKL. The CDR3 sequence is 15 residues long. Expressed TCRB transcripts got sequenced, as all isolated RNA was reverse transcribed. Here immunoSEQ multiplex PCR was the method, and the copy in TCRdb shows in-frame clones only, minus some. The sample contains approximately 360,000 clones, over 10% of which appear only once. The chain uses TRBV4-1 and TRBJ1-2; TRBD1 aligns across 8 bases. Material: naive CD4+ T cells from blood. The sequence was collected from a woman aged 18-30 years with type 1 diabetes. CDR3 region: CASSAPGQGIYGYTF. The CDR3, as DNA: TGCGCCAGCAGCGCGCCCGGACAGGGAATCTATGGCTACACCTTC.